These 11 T cell receptor beta chains were sequenced from one sample in a study of blood T cell repertoires in COVID-19. The method was immunoSEQ multiplex PCR; TCRdb's version includes in-frame clones alone and lacks a portion of them. The sample includes just over 150,000 clones, roughly 84% seen only once; the top ten take almost 10%. Sequenced: peripheral blood. These receptors all come from a woman aged 45-65 years with acute or convalescent COVID-19.

This clone was picked up a small number of times. This chain links TRBV7-9 with TRBJ1-2, with 7 bases fitting TRBD1. Germline CDR1 reads SEHNR; CDR2 reads FQNEAQ (reference sequence). The CDR3 is made up of 14 amino acids. V dropped 5 bases and J dropped 5; count of bases not matched to a gene: 8. CDR3 in DNA: TGTGCCAGCAGCCAAGACAGGGTTGGGTATGGCTACACCTTC. Translation gives CASSQDRVGYGYTF.

J is TRBJ1-3 and V is TRBV28, with TRBD1 as a possible D gene (6 bases). Germline V gene sequence: CDR1 MDHEN, CDR2 SYDVKM. The ends were cut back, 1 base at V and 0 bases at J, with 16 bases in the middle. This CDR3 contains 18 residues. The CDR3 loop reads CASSLSGNRVLSGNTIYF. CDR3 DNA: TGTGCCAGCAGTTTATCGGGGAACAGGGTCCTCTCTGGAAACACCATATATTTT.

The count of this clone is one. The chain has TRBV5-6 and TRBJ2-7, with D perhaps TRBD1 (6 bases). This CDR3 is built from 13 residues. The V end lost 3 bases, the J end lost 3 bases, and 10 bases lay between the germline ends. Germline CDR1 reads SGHDT; CDR2 reads YYEEEE. The CDR3 spells CASSSYRDYEQYF. The CDR3 DNA reads as TGTGCCAGCAGCTCGTACAGGGACTACGAGCAGTACTTC.

The CDR3 protein is CASSEATGLNEKLFF. The CDR3, as DNA: TGTGCCAGCAGTGAAGCGACAGGTCTAAATGAAAAACTGTTTTTT. The chain is built from TRBV2 and TRBJ1-4; the D gene is possibly TRBD1 (6 bases). The germline CDR1 and CDR2 sequences are SNHLY and FYNNEI. The CDR3 has 15 amino acids. V was clipped by 0 bases and J by 5 bases, with 10 bases between them.

The chain links TRBV9 to TRBJ1-3; D gene unclear. The CDR3 is made up of 14 amino acids. Trimming shortened V by 0 bases and J by 7 bases, and 11 bases separated the two germline ends. The germline CDR1 and CDR2 sequences are SGDLS and YYNGEE. CDR3 DNA sequence: TGTGCCAGCAGCGTAGAAGACTACGGGAACACCATATATTTT. It yields the protein CASSVEDYGNTIYF.

This chain links TRBV28 with TRBJ1-5; tentatively, D is TRBD1 (6 bases). Germline V gene data show CDR1 as MDHEN and CDR2 as SYDVKM. The CDR3 sequence is 14 residues long. Trimming took 6 bases from V and 7 from J, leaving 16 bases between them. In DNA, the CDR3 is TGTGCCAGCAGCCGCGGGGGCTACGGGCAGCCCCAGCATTTT. It translates to CASSRGGYGQPQHF.

This sequence joins TRBV7-2 and TRBJ2-7, with TRBD1 matching over 8 bases. The CDR3 is 13 amino acids. Germline loops: CDR1 SGHTA, CDR2 FQGNSA. V lost 5 bases and J lost 5; bases outside the gene matches: 5. This CDR3 is CASSVRQGNEQYF. Written as DNA, the CDR3 is TGTGCCAGCAGCGTGAGACAGGGGAACGAGCAGTACTTC.

CDR3 sequence reads: CASRPSGLTPGNEQFF. Here the CDR3 DNA reads TGTGCCAGTAGACCGAGCGGACTGACCCCTGGGAATGAGCAGTTCTTC. The rearrangement uses TRBV19 and TRBJ2-1; D might be TRBD2 (5 bases). The CDR3 is 16 residues long. The ends were cut back, 6 bases at V and 7 bases at J, with 22 bases in the middle. CDR1 and CDR2 (germline): LNHDA, SQIVND (reference sequence).

The V gene is TRBV19, the J gene TRBJ2-5; 11 bases agree with TRBD2. CDR3 size: 16 residues. Germline loops: CDR1 LNHDA, CDR2 SQIVND (reference sequence). The trim removed 5 bases at V and 2 bases at J, leaving 7 bases unmatched. As DNA, the CDR3 is TGTGCCAGTAGTTTGGGACTAGCGGCCGGTCAAGAGACCCAGTACTTC. It translates to CASSLGLAAGQETQYF.

The chain joins TRBV5-5 to TRBJ1-1; D is unresolved. Germline values: CDR1 SGHKS, CDR2 YYEKEE (reference sequence). This CDR3 is 14 amino acids long. The V end was cut by 1 base, the J end by 1 base, with 8 bases between. The CDR3 nucleotides are TGTGCCAGCAGCTTGCGGGGAACGAACACTGAAGCTTTCTTT. It codes for CASSLRGTNTEAFF. Full variable domain (remainder filled in from reference TRBV5-5 and TRBJ1-1): DAGVTQSPTHLIKTRGQQVTLRCSPISGHKSVSWYQQVLGQGPQFIFQYYEKEERGRGNFPDRFSARQFPNYSSELNVNALLLGDSALYLCASSLRGTNTEAFFGQGTRLTVV.

This clone occurred once. The chain couples TRBV7-2 to TRBJ1-2; weak D call: TRBD1 (6 bases). The CDR3 consists of 15 residues. The germline gives CDR1 SGHTA, CDR2 FQGNSA. Trimming stripped 2 bases from V and 4 bases from J, with 14 bases between. In nucleotides, the CDR3 is TGTGCCAGCAGCTTAAATTACAGGGATCTCTATGGCTACACCTTC. Translated: CASSLNYRDLYGYTF.